One and the same sample provided the 30 T cell receptor beta chains below, sequenced in a study of control samples from healthy donors and cancer patients (dated by TCRdb to 2020 to 2021). The library was obtained by the immunoSEQ multiplex PCR assay. TCRdb re-hosts the immuneACCESS table, in-frame sequences only. Its copies lack some clones; in the studies checked, an unresolved V gene accounts for under half of them, and the cause for the rest is not known. In all, the sample holds about 140,000 clones, and around 90% of those were seen once. About 10% of the sample comes from the top ten. The sequencing input was blood. The receptors shown here come from a man aged 25 to 45 in good health.

The chain employs TRBV18 and TRBJ1-3; maybe TRBD1 (6 bases). Germline values: CDR1 KGHSH, CDR2 LQKENI. V was cut by 6 bases and J by 1 base, with 13 bases left in between. This CDR3 region has 15 residues. The CDR3 here is CASSKQGTSGNTIYF. The CDR3 coding sequence is TGTGCCAGCTCGAAGCAGGGGACTTCTGGAAACACCATATATTTT. Full variable domain (remainder filled in from reference TRBV18 and TRBJ1-3): NAGVMQNPRHLVRRRGQEARLRCSPMKGHSHVYWYRQLPEEGLKFMVYLQKENIIDESGMPKERFSAEFPKEGPSILRIQQVVRGDSAAYFCASSKQGTSGNTIYFGEGSWLTVV.

This rearrangement joins TRBV2 to TRBJ2-1; 7 positions match TRBD2. The CDR3 extends over 17 amino acids. V dropped 6 bases and J dropped 3; count of bases not matched to a gene: 14. The germline CDR1 and CDR2 sequences are SNHLY and FYNNEI. Here the CDR3 reads CASRAPPGLGIYNEQFF. CDR3 sequence (DNA): TGTGCCAGCAGAGCGCCGCCCGGACTAGGGATCTACAATGAGCAGTTCTTC.

The gene calls are TRBV6-5 and TRBJ1-1; a possible D gene is TRBD1 (5 bases). This CDR3 region has 11 residues. Per the germline V gene, CDR1 is MNHEY and CDR2 is SVGAGI. V was pared by 5 bases and J by 9 bases, with 10 bases between. CDR3 coding DNA: TGTGCCAGCAGTCTCCGGGGCCAAGCTTTCTTT. It yields the protein CASSLRGQAFF.

The chain uses TRBV30 and TRBJ2-7, with 8 bases aligning to TRBD1. The germline V gene encodes CDR1 GTSNPN and CDR2 SVGIG (reference sequence). After removal of 2 bases from V and 2 bases from J, the junction contained 2 bases not matched to a gene. The CDR3 covers 13 residues. The CDR3 DNA reads TGTGCCTGGAGTTTGGACAGGGCCTACGAGCAGTACTTC. Protein product: CAWSLDRAYEQYF.

The genes are TRBV29-1 and TRBJ1-1, with a possible D match to TRBD1 (6 bases). CDR1 and CDR2 (germline): SQVTM, ANQGSEA. V lost 4 bases to trimming and J lost 2 bases, with 14 bases between them. This CDR3 is built from 14 residues. The CDR3 spells CSVAGVSANTEAFF. CDR3 nucleotides: TGCAGCGTTGCAGGGGTCTCGGCTAACACTGAAGCTTTCTTT.

The V gene is TRBV12-3 or TRBV12-4, the J gene TRBJ1-2; D might be TRBD1 (5 bases). The CDR3 runs 12 residues. The ends were cut back, 3 bases at V and 6 bases at J, with 8 bases in the middle. DNA for the CDR3: TGTGCCAGCAGTTTTGGAGGGGATGGCTACACCTTC. This codes for CASSFGGDGYTF.

J is TRBJ2-3 and V is TRBV5-8, with a possible D match to TRBD2 (6 bases). CDR1 and CDR2 (germline): SGHTS, YDEGEE. The CDR3 runs 17 residues. The germline V and J ends were trimmed by 2 bases and 2 bases, with 18 bases remaining between them. CDR3 in amino acids: CASSFLRSAGSTDTQYF. For the CDR3, the DNA is TGTGCCAGCAGCTTTCTTCGGTCGGCGGGGTCCACAGATACGCAGTATTTT.

The chain uses TRBV7-2 and TRBJ1-1, with a tentative D call TRBD1 (6 bases). In germline, CDR1 is SGHTA, CDR2 FQGNSA. There are 14 residues in the CDR3. V lost 6 bases, J lost 0 bases, and 11 bases lay in between. DNA for the CDR3: TGTGCCAGCAGAGGGGGGCAGGTGAACACTGAAGCTTTCTTT. Protein: CASRGGQVNTEAFF.

The chain carries TRBV12-5 and TRBJ2-7, with D tentatively TRBD1 (6 bases). Germline CDR1 LGHNT, CDR2 FRNRAP. Trimming shortened V by 5 bases and J by 6 bases, and 17 bases separated the two germline ends. The CDR3 consists of 14 residues. The CDR3 DNA follows: TGTGCTAGTGGTCTTCGGGACACATCTCCCGAGCAGTACTTC. This sequence encodes CASGLRDTSPEQYF.

The chain has TRBV29-1 and TRBJ2-7; a weak D match, TRBD1 (6 bases). The CDR3 contains 12 residues. Trimming shortened V by 4 bases and J by 2 bases, and 9 bases separated the two germline ends. In germline, CDR1 is SQVTM, CDR2 ANQGSEA. DNA for the CDR3: TGCAGCGTTGTGGACAGTGCCTACGAGCAGTACTTC. Its protein product is CSVVDSAYEQYF.

There are a few counts of this clone. This sequence joins TRBV9 and TRBJ2-2; 10 bases fit TRBD2. Germline trimming cut 3 bases from V and 5 bases from J; bases unmatched to any gene: 7. The CDR3 is 16 amino acids. The V gene's germline CDR1 is SGDLS and CDR2 YYNGEE. This chain's CDR3 is CASSGTLAGVTGELFF. Written as DNA, the CDR3 is TGTGCCAGCAGCGGGACTCTAGCGGGAGTAACCGGGGAGCTGTTTTTT.

The chain couples TRBV30 to TRBJ1-5, with TRBD1 identical over 7 bases. V trimming: 4 bases; J trimming: 7 bases; junction bases outside the gene matches: 7. Germline lookup yields CDR1 GTSNPN and CDR2 SVGIG (reference sequence). The CDR3 has 13 amino acids. The CDR3 loop is CAWTGGPEQPQHF. The CDR3 bases are TGTGCCTGGACAGGGGGGCCAGAGCAGCCCCAGCATTTT. Full variable domain (remainder filled in from reference TRBV30 and TRBJ1-5): SQTIHQWPATLVQPVGSPLSLECTVEGTSNPNLYWYRQAAGRGLQLLFYSVGIGQISSEVPQNLSASRPQDRQFILSSKKLLLSDSGFYLCAWTGGPEQPQHFGDGTRLSIL.

The CDR3 region has the DNA TGTGCCAGCAGTTACACAGAGACCCAGTACTTC. Its translation is CASSYTETQYF. The genes are TRBV6-2 or TRBV6-3 and TRBJ2-5; no reliable D call. Germline V CDR1 and CDR2: MNHEY, SVGEGT. V was pared by 2 bases and J by 4 bases, with 2 bases between. CDR3 length: 11 residues.

The V and J genes are TRBV11-2 and TRBJ2-1, with D uncertain. The V end lost 4 bases, the J end lost 6 bases, and 19 bases lay between the germline ends. The germline gives CDR1 SGHAT, CDR2 FQNNGV. The CDR3 contains 16 residues. Here the CDR3 DNA reads TGTGCCAGCAGCTGGACCATACTCGGACCCACCAATGAGCAGTTCTTC. Translating it yields CASSWTILGPTNEQFF.

This rearrangement joins TRBV6-1 to TRBJ2-7; TRBD1 matches at 8 bases. V was clipped by 1 base and J by 2 bases; unmatched bases: 4. CDR1 is MNHNS, CDR2 SASEGT, per germline. The CDR3 length is 15 residues. CDR3 sequence (DNA): TGTGCCAGCAGTGAAGGTCAGGGGGCCACCTACGAGCAGTACTTC. This gives the protein CASSEGQGATYEQYF.

The chain has TRBV28 and TRBJ1-6; 7 positions match TRBD1. CDR1 and CDR2 (germline): MDHEN, SYDVKM. V shed 6 bases, J shed 6 bases, and the junction held 5 bases outside the gene matches. The CDR3 spans 14 residues. The CDR3 region is CASRPTGANSPLHF. The CDR3 coding sequence is TGTGCCAGCAGACCAACAGGGGCTAATTCACCCCTCCACTTT. The full variable domain, rest sourced from reference TRBV28 and TRBJ1-6, is DVKVTQSSRYLVKRTGEKVFLECVQDMDHENMFWYRQDPGLGLRLIYFSYDVKMKEKGDIPEGYSVSREKKERFSLILESASTNQTSMYLCASRPTGANSPLHFGNGTRLTVT.

The chain combines TRBV5-1 with TRBJ2-5, with 9 bases identical to TRBD2. The CDR3 totals 18 residues. Germline V gene sequence: CDR1 SGHRS, CDR2 YFSETQ. J gave up 2 bases and V 3 bases, and 14 bases lay outside the gene matches. This CDR3 is CASSWIGAGGPSQETQYF. The CDR3 DNA reads as TGCGCCAGCAGCTGGATTGGAGCGGGAGGCCCTTCTCAAGAGACCCAGTACTTC.

This rearrangement joins TRBV7-2 to TRBJ2-5; D is perhaps TRBD1 (6 bases). The germline V gene encodes CDR1 SGHTA and CDR2 FQGNSA. The ends were cut back, 1 base at V and 9 bases at J, with 12 bases in the middle. The CDR3 runs to 13 residues. The CDR3 loop reads CASSLEGPGAQYF. In DNA, the CDR3 is TGTGCCAGCAGCTTAGAGGGGCCAGGGGCCCAGTACTTC.

This clone was found once. The chain uses TRBV14 and TRBJ2-7; the match to TRBD2 covers 11 bases. CDR3 size: 21 residues. Germline CDR1 reads SGHDN; CDR2 reads FVKESK. V lost 0 bases and J lost 0; bases outside the gene matches: 16. CDR3 protein: CASSQDPFDFSGRATSYEQYF. In DNA form, the CDR3 reads TGTGCCAGCAGCCAAGATCCTTTCGATTTTAGCGGGAGGGCGACCTCCTACGAGCAGTACTTC.

This clone was seen only once. J is TRBJ1-3 and V is TRBV6-1; D gene unclear. The CDR3 runs 16 residues. The V gene lost 3 bases and the J gene lost 1 base, with 13 bases spanning the gap. In germline, CDR1 is MNHNS, CDR2 SASEGT. The CDR3 bases are TGTGCCAGCAGTGATCACGGAGTTGCGTCTGGAAACACCATATATTTT. Its translation is CASSDHGVASGNTIYF.

This rearrangement joins TRBV6-5 to TRBJ1-5; D unclear. Trimming took off 4 bases at V and 0 bases at J, with 13 bases between the two ends. The germline V gene has CDR1 MNHEY and CDR2 SVGAGI. The CDR3 length is 16 residues. For the CDR3, the DNA is TGTGCCAGCAGTTCTAATTCGGGTTATAGCAATCAGCCCCAGCATTTT. This translates into CASSSNSGYSNQPQHF.

The V and J genes are TRBV18 and TRBJ1-5, with D possibly TRBD1 on 6 matching bases. CDR3 length equals 15 residues. With 3 bases removed from V and 5 bases from J, the gap between germline ends came to 14 bases. CDR1 and CDR2 (germline): KGHSH, LQKENI. For the CDR3, the DNA is TGTGCCAGCTCACCCGAACCGGACAGTTATCAGCCCCAGCATTTT. This encodes CASSPEPDSYQPQHF.

This clone was detected only a few times. The V call is TRBV7-9, the J call TRBJ1-3, with D unclear. Germline CDR1 is SEHNR and CDR2 is FQNEAQ (reference sequence). This CDR3 contains 16 residues. V was trimmed by 2 bases and J by 1 base, leaving 12 bases between them. CDR3 amino acids: CASSLSLAGSGNTIYF. The CDR3 bases are TGTGCCAGCAGCTTAAGTTTGGCGGGATCTGGAAACACCATATATTTT.

The V gene is TRBV7-2, the J gene TRBJ1-1; D is unresolved. Germline assignment: CDR1 SGHTA and CDR2 FQGNSA. This CDR3 contains 13 residues. Trimming shortened V by 3 bases and J by 2 bases, and 7 bases separated the two germline ends. In nucleotides, the CDR3 is TGTGCCAGCAGCTTTGCAGGTAACACTGAAGCTTTCTTT. Its protein is CASSFAGNTEAFF. The variable domain in full, completed from reference TRBV7-2 and TRBJ1-1, reads GAGVSQSPSNKVTEKGKDVELRCDPISGHTALYWYRQSLGQGLEFLIYFQGNSAPDKSGLPSDRFSAERTGGSVSTLTIQRTQQEDSAVYLCASSFAGNTEAFFGQGTRLTVV.

This chain joins TRBV18 and TRBJ2-2, with no clear D. This CDR3 has 15 residues. With 0 bases removed from V and 6 bases from J, the gap between germline ends came to 11 bases. Germline CDR1 KGHSH, CDR2 LQKENI. The CDR3 sequence is CASSPPSPWAGELFF. CDR3 nucleotide sequence: TGTGCCAGCTCACCACCGTCACCGTGGGCCGGGGAGCTGTTTTTT.

The chain has TRBV23-1 and TRBJ2-3; D uncertain. TRBV23-1 is an ORF for which the function is uncertain. The CDR3 is 17 residues long. V was clipped by 0 bases and J by 2 bases, with 15 bases between them. The CDR3 sequence: CASSQSTPPPHTDTQYF. The CDR3 DNA sequence: TGCGCCAGCAGTCAATCGACACCGCCACCCCACACAGATACGCAGTATTTT.

The chain joins TRBV7-2 to TRBJ2-1, with D unclear. From germline, CDR1 is SGHTA and CDR2 FQGNSA. This CDR3 region has 14 residues. V was pared by 1 base and J by 6 bases, with 10 bases between. The CDR3 DNA is TGTGCCAGCAGCTTAGGAGTAGCACCCAATGAGCAGTTCTTC. Its protein is CASSLGVAPNEQFF.

The chain has TRBV30 and TRBJ1-6; no clear D gene. V lost 4 bases and J lost 10, with 11 bases in between. Germline CDR1 is GTSNPN and CDR2 is SVGIG (reference sequence). This CDR3 spans 12 amino acids. CDR3 loop: CAWNVLRSPLHF. The CDR3 nucleotides read TGTGCCTGGAATGTACTTCGGTCACCCCTCCACTTT.

The V and J genes are TRBV19 and TRBJ2-2; TRBD2 matches at 9 bases. The germline gives CDR1 LNHDA, CDR2 SQIVND (reference sequence). V dropped 10 bases and J dropped 4; count of bases not matched to a gene: 7. This CDR3 has 14 residues. CDR3 residues: CATDSGRSTGELFF. CDR3 nucleotides: TGTGCCACTGATAGCGGGAGATCCACCGGGGAGCTGTTTTTT.

The rearrangement uses TRBV7-8 and TRBJ1-3; tentative D call: TRBD1 (6 bases). The CDR3 is made up of 14 amino acids. V lost 4 bases, J lost 2 bases, and 9 bases lay in between. The V gene's germline CDR1 is SGHVS and CDR2 FQNEAQ. The CDR3 DNA follows: TGTGCCAGCAGCTATTCAGGGGCTGGAAACACCATATATTTT. It translates to CASSYSGAGNTIYF.